What follows is one TCR beta chain and its context. This clone appeared many times. What antigen it recognizes has not been identified. Nothing much larger sits one base from this clone, and base qualities are not available. Different DNA sequences within this sample yield the same CDR3. This sample was taken from a study of shared clonotypes between healthy human individuals (dated by TCRdb to 2019 to 2021). Describing the broader study: Three men and two women, aged 18 to 49 years, made up the cohort. Each donor's leukapheresis produced roughly between about 0.8 and 8.9 billion PBMCs. To estimate repertoire size and how much clonotypes are shared between individuals, the study performed deep sequencing of blood TCR repertoires from a few healthy adults. To increase sequencing depth and limit assay-specific biases, TCR repertoire library preparation and sequencing were carried out by different laboratories using diverse techniques. General study outcomes and caveats: The genetic and exposure-history diversity represented was limited by the small number of donors. Pairwise subsampling indicated that sequencing depth was expected to affect the degree of clonotype sharing among donors. Sampling was limited to blood, and TCR repertoires in tissue likely differ from TCR repertoires in blood.

The donors were healthy, HIV-negative adults who had no recently reported acute infections or vaccinations. Only Caucasian adults living in Nashville, Tennessee, USA were represented among the donors. For unsorted samples, 75 million to 90 million PBMCs were counted, and genomic DNA was extracted using the QIAamp DNA Blood Mini kit. Blood was collected by leukapheresis, and PBMCs were isolated by Ficoll-Histopaque density gradient centrifugation and then cryopreserved in liquid nitrogen vapor phase. Using the deep immunoSEQ assay, multiplex PCR amplified TCR CDR3 regions from genomic DNA. For each cell subset, the extracted genomic DNA was distributed evenly across all wells of several immunoSEQ 96-well plates, and each plate served as one replicate. For unsorted PBMC, each replicate PCR was loaded with roughly 0.3 ug genomic DNA, equivalent to tens of thousands of T cell genomes. Ten immunoSEQ deep assay plates were used to sequence the unsorted PBMC genomic DNA. Purified libraries were measured with a Qubit 3.0 fluorometer, size-checked on a Bioanalyzer 2100, and measured again with the KAPA Library Quantification kit. Each immunoSEQ 96-well plate was sequenced on its own single-read 150-cycle Illumina NextSeq 550 flow cell. On the authors' methods: Because the immunoSEQ output held only junctional sequences and lacked quality scores, the filtering could not match the filtering applied to full-length reads. Sequences were annotated with PyIR, a Python wrapper for IgBLAST v1.9, and V/J genes and CDR3 were assigned using IMGT germline references. Any read was removed if the V/J assignment was weak (E-value above 1e-6), the CDR3 was missing, or the read contained stop codons, out-of-frame junctions, or ambiguous translated residues. V3J clonotypes were defined as sequences sharing the same inferred V gene, J gene, and CDR3 amino acid sequence. Percentage overlap between repertoires was calculated by dividing the number of shared unique clonotypes by the size of the smaller repertoire. Richness of each repertoire was evaluated using RTK rarefaction, the Chao1 estimator, and Recon v2.1 estimates of unobserved clonotypes. Here the immuneACCESS table is served through TCRdb, limited to in-frame sequences with V and J called. Missing clones are a known gap in these copies; in checked studies unresolved V genes cover under half, and the rest lacks a known reason. That table furnishes V, J and clone size, whereas the DNA furnished D and trimming. For this sample there are about 500,000 clones; 77% appear just once. The ten largest make up more than 10% of the sample.

The germline ends are 12 bases apart after V is trimmed by 7 bases and J by 0 bases. The CDR3 covers 14 residues, taking in both the cysteine and the phenylalanine. Of all the DNA, just the CDR3 is kept, 42 bases in frame from base 1. CDR1 SQVTM and CDR2 ANQGSEA were looked up in the germline V gene. Sequences were obtained from PBMCs. This TCR derives from a woman between 35 and 50 years old in good health. Some clones in this sample may be carry-over from other donors' samples. This chain joins TRBV29-1 to TRBJ2-2; 6 matching bases give a weak D call of TRBD1. The CDR3 is CSGDGTPNTGELFF. The DNA sequence is TGCAGCGGGGACGGGACACCGAACACCGGGGAGCTGTTTTTT.